This T cell receptor beta chain derives from a study of T cells in Graves' hyperthyroidism and ophthalmopathy. Amplified regions were TCR beta CDR3 sequences from RNA transcripts. TCR CDR3 underwent first-round RT-PCR with the HTBI primer set. MiXCR, run by TCRdb on the multiplex PCR reads, gives a single entry per CDR3 protein. This table has more than 450,000 distinct CDR3 sequences, about 20% appearing once. CDR1 SGHVS and CDR2 FNYEAQ come from the germline V gene. There are 15 residues in the CDR3. V dropped 3 bases and J dropped 4 bases, with 15 bases sitting between them. This TCR derives from a middle-aged man with Graves' ophthalmopathy. The source material was blood. The chain links TRBV7-6 to TRBJ1-1; D uncertain. The CDR3 DNA reads as TGTGCCAGCAGCTTGTCTGGCGGGTCCTCCACTGAAGCTTTCTTT. This sequence encodes CASSLSGGSSTEAFF.